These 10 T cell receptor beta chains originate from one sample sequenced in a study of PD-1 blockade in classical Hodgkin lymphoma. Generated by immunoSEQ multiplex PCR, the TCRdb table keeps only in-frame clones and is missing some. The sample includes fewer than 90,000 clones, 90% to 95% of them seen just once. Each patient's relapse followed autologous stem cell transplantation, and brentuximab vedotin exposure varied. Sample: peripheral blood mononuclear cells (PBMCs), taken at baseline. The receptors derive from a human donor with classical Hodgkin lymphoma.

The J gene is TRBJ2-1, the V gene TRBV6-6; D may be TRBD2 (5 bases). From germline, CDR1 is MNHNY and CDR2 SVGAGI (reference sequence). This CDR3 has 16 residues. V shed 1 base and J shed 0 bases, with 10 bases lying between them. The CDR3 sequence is CASSYLGAVSYNEQFF. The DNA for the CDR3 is TGTGCCAGCAGTTACTTAGGAGCGGTCTCCTACAATGAGCAGTTCTTC.

This chain's CDR3 is CATAREGKNIQYF. CDR3 DNA sequence: TGTGCCACCGCGCGGGAGGGCAAAAACATTCAGTACTTC. This chain uses TRBV5-4 with TRBJ2-4; TRBD2 matches 9 bases. Germline lookup yields CDR1 SGHNT and CDR2 YYREEE (reference sequence). The CDR3 consists of 13 residues. With V trimmed by 9 bases and J by 3 bases, 4 bases remained unmatched.

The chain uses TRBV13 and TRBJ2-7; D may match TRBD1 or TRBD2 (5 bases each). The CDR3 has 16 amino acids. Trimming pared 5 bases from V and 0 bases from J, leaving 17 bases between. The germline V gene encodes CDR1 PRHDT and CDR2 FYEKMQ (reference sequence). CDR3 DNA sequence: TGTGCCAGCAGCCGACCCCTTGGGACCCCCTCCTACGAGCAGTACTTC. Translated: CASSRPLGTPSYEQYF.

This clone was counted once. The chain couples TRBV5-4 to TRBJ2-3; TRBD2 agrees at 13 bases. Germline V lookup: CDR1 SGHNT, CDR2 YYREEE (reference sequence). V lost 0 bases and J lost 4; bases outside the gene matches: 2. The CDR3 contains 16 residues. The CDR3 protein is CASSLGLAGGPDTQYF. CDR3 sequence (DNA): TGTGCCAGCAGCTTGGGACTAGCGGGAGGCCCAGATACGCAGTATTTT. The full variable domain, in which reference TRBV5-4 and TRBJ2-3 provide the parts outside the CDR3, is ETGVTQSPTHLIKTRGQQVTLRCSSQSGHNTVSWYQQALGQGPQFIFQYYREEENGRGNFPPRFSGLQFPNYSSELNVNALELDDSALYLCASSLGLAGGPDTQYFGPGTRLTVL.

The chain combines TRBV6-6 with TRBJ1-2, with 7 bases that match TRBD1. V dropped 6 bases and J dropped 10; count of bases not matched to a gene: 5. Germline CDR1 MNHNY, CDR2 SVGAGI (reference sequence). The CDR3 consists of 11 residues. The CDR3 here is CASSRQGDYTF. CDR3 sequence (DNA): TGTGCCAGCAGCAGACAGGGAGACTACACCTTC.

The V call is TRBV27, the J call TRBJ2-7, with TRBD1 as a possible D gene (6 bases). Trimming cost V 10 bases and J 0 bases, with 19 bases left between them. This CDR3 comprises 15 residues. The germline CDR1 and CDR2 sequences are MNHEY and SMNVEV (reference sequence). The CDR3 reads CATMTGPFTSYEQYF. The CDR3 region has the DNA TGTGCCACCATGACAGGTCCTTTCACCTCCTACGAGCAGTACTTC.

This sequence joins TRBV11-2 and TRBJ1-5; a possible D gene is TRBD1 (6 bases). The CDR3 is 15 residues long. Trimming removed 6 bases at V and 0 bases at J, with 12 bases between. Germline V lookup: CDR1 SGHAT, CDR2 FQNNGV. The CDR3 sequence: CASSSGTNSNQPQHF. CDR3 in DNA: TGTGCCAGCAGTTCCGGGACAAATAGCAATCAGCCCCAGCATTTT.

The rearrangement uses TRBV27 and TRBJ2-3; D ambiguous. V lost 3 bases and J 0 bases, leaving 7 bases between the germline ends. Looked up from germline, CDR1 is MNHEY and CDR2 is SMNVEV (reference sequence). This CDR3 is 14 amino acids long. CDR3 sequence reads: CASSFVVSTDTQYF. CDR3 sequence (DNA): TGTGCCAGCAGTTTTGTGGTTAGCACAGATACGCAGTATTTT.

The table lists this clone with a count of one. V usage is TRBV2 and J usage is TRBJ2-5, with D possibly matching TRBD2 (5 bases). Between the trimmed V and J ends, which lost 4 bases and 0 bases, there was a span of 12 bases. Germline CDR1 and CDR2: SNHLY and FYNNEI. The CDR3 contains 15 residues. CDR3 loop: CASSGGFGNQETQYF. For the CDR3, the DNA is TGTGCCAGCAGTGGAGGGTTCGGAAACCAAGAGACCCAGTACTTC. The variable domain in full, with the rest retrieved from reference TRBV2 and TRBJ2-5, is EPEVTQTPSHQVTQMGQEVILRCVPISNHLYFYWYRQILGQKVEFLVSFYNNEISEKSEIFDDQFSVERPDGSNFTLKIRSTKLEDSAMYFCASSGGFGNQETQYFGPGTRLLVL.

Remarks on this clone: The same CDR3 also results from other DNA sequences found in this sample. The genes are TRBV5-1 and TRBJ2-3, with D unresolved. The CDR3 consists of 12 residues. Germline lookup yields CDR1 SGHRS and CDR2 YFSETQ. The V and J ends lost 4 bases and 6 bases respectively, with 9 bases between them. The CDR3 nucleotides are TGCGCCAGCAGCGTCACCGGGGATACGCAGTATTTT. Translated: CASSVTGDTQYF.